This T cell receptor (beta chain) is drawn from a study of OX40 agonist ivuxolimab in advanced cancers. V was clipped by 5 bases and J by 4 bases; unmatched bases: 10. Germline V gene data show CDR1 as SGHTA and CDR2 as FQGTGA. CDR3 length: 16 amino acids. This clone was recorded a few times. Its cognate antigen is unknown. Profiling relied on immunoSEQ multiplex PCR, and the TCRdb table lists in-frame clones only, not all of them. The table includes tens of thousands of clones, about 88% detected once. Study-wide results and caveats: More expanded clones were found, on average, in CD8+ than in CD4+ T cells.

The sample was CD4+ or CD8+ T cells sorted from blood, taken in a trial of the OX40 agonist ivuxolimab. This sequence was found in an adult with an advanced solid tumor such as melanoma, head and neck, liver or kidney cancer. The J gene is TRBJ2-5, the V gene TRBV7-3; TRBD1 agrees at 10 bases. The CDR3 DNA reads as TGTGCCAGCAGCCCCACCGGGACAGGGGCCCGAGAGACCCAGTACTTC. This sequence encodes CASSPTGTGARETQYF.